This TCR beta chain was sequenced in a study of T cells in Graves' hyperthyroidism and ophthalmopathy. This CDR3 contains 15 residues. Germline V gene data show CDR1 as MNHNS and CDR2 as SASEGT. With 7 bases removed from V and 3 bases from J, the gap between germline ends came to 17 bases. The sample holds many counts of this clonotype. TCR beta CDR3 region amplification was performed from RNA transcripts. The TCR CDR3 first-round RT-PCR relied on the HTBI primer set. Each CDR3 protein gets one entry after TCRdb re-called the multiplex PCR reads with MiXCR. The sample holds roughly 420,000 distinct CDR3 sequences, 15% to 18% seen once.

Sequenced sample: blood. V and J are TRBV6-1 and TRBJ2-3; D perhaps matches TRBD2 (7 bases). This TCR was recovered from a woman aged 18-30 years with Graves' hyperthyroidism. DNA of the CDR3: TGTGCCAGCACCTCCACGGGGGGCGAAACAGATACGCAGTATTTT. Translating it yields CASTSTGGETDTQYF.